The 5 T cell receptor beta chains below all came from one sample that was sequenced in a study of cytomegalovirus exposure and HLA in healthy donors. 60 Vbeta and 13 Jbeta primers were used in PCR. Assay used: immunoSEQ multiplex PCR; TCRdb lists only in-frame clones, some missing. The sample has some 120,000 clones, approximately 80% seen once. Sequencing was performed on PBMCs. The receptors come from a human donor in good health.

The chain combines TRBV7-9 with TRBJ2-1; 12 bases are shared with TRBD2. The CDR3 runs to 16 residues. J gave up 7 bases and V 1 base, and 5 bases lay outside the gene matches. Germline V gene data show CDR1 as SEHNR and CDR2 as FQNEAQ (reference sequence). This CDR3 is CASSLGAGTSGNEQFF. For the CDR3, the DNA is TGTGCCAGCAGCTTAGGGGCCGGGACTAGCGGGAATGAGCAGTTCTTC.

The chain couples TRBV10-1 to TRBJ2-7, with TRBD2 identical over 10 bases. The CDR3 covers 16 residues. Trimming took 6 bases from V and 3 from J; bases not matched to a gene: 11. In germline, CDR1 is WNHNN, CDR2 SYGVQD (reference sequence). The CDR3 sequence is CASSLSSGSLDYEQYF. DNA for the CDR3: TGCGCCAGCAGCCTCTCTAGCGGGAGTTTGGACTACGAGCAGTACTTC.

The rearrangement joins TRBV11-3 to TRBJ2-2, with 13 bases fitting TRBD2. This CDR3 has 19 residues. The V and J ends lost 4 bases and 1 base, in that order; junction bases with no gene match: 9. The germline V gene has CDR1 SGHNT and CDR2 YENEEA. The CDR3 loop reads CASSYAGLAGVGNTGELFF. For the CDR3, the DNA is TGTGCCAGCAGCTACGCCGGACTAGCGGGAGTGGGGAACACCGGGGAGCTGTTTTTT.

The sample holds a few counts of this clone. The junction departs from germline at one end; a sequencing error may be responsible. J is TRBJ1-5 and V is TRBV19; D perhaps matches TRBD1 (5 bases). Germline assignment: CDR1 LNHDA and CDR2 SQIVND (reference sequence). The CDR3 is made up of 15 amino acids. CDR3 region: CASSMGQGSSQPQHF. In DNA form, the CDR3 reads TGTGCCAGTAGTATGGGGCAGGGAAGCAGTCAGCCCCAGCATTTT.

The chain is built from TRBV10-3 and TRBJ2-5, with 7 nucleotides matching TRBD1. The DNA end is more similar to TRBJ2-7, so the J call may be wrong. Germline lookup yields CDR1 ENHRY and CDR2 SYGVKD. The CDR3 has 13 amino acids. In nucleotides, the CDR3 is TGTGCCATCAGTGCCGGGACAGAGTACGAGCAGTACTTC. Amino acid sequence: CAISAGTEYEQYF.